The rows below give T cell receptor beta chains drawn from one sample of a study of blood T cell repertoires in COVID-19. Only in-frame clones appear in the TCRdb table, and some are missing; sequencing was by immunoSEQ multiplex PCR. The table shows approximately 65,000 clones, with more than 60% occurring only once. Sequencing used peripheral blood. These receptors originate from a human donor in a cohort sampled during active COVID-19. Each CDR3 is given with its conserved first and last residue. D genes are given only for firm matches.

D gene	V gene	J gene	CDR3 protein	CDR3 DNA
TRBD2	TRBV2	TRBJ2-1	CASRKLAGSSYNEQFF	TGTGCCAGCAGAAAACTAGCGGGGAGCTCCTACAATGAGCAGTTCTTC
NA	TRBV28	TRBJ2-4	CASSPTKNIQYF	TGTGCCAGCAGCCCCACCAAAAACATTCAGTACTTC
TRBD1	TRBV6-2/TRBV6-3	TRBJ1-2	CASRPPGTGGSNYGYTF	TGTGCCAGCCGCCCACCTGGGACAGGGGGATCGAACTATGGCTACACCTTC
TRBD1	TRBV27	TRBJ1-5	CASSRGLRDRDNQPQHF	TGTGCCAGCAGTCGGGGGCTCCGGGACAGGGACAATCAGCCCCAGCATTTT
NA	TRBV7-2	TRBJ2-3	CASSYDWGGIDTQYF	TGTGCCAGCAGCTACGACTGGGGCGGGATAGATACGCAGTATTTT
TRBD2	TRBV19	TRBJ2-3	CASRRGSGGRTDTQYF	TGTGCCAGTAGGCGCGGGAGCGGGGGGCGCACAGATACGCAGTATTTT
TRBD1	TRBV19	TRBJ2-6	CASSRQGAVSGANVLTF	TGTGCCAGTAGTAGACAGGGGGCTGTAAGTGGGGCCAACGTCCTGACTTTC
NA	TRBV7-2	TRBJ1-4	CASSLGGFPGVEKLFF	TGTGCCAGCAGCTTAGGGGGCTTCCCAGGGGTTGAAAAACTGTTTTTT
TRBD2	TRBV4-1	TRBJ2-5	CASSQVAGKETQYF	TGCGCCAGCAGCCAAGTAGCGGGGAAAGAGACCCAGTACTTC
NA	TRBV15	TRBJ2-3	CATSRGQRSDTQYF	TGTGCCACCAGCAGGGGACAACGGTCGGATACGCAGTATTTT
TRBD2	TRBV5-4	TRBJ2-7	CASSSSSGSSYEQYF	TGTGCCAGCAGCTCTTCTAGCGGGAGTTCCTACGAGCAGTACTTC
NA	TRBV15	TRBJ2-7	CATSRSRDFYEQYF	TGTGCCACCAGCAGAAGTAGGGACTTCTACGAGCAGTACTTC
NA	TRBV9	TRBJ2-3	CASSPQARVSTDTQYF	TGTGCCAGCAGCCCCCAGGCGAGAGTGTCCACAGATACGCAGTATTTT
NA	TRBV23-1	TRBJ2-5	CASSQSPGTQETQYF	TGCGCCAGCAGTCAATCGCCAGGGACACAAGAGACCCAGTACTTC
NA	TRBV30	TRBJ2-3	CAWSLKGADTQYF	TGTGCCTGGAGTCTGAAGGGGGCAGATACGCAGTATTTT
NA	TRBV20-1	TRBJ2-7	CSASRTGKEEQYF	TGCAGTGCTAGTAGAACAGGGAAGGAGGAGCAGTACTTC
NA	TRBV9	TRBJ1-5	CASSVEAGQPQHF	TGTGCCAGCAGCGTAGAGGCGGGTCAGCCCCAGCATTTT
NA	TRBV9	TRBJ2-2	CASSAVRSGGTGELFF	TGTGCCAGCAGCGCTGTCAGGAGTGGGGGGACCGGGGAGCTGTTTTTT
TRBD1	TRBV5-1	TRBJ2-3	CASSRTGQGIQDTQYF	TGCGCCAGCAGCCGAACTGGACAGGGTATTCAAGATACGCAGTATTTT
NA	TRBV7-9	TRBJ1-3	CASRGSGSGNTIYF	TGTGCCAGCCGGGGAAGTGGATCTGGAAACACCATATATTTT
NA	TRBV5-4	TRBJ2-7	CASSSPTGGGSGEQYF	TGTGCCAGCAGCTCACCCACCGGCGGGGGCTCGGGCGAGCAGTACTTC
TRBD2	TRBV6-1	TRBJ2-4	CASSEPGGWENIQYF	TGTGCCAGCAGTGAACCGGGAGGATGGGAAAACATTCAGTACTTC
NA	TRBV11-2	TRBJ2-2	CASSLDRATGELFF	TGTGCCAGCAGCTTAGACAGGGCGACGGGGGAGCTGTTTTTT
TRBD1	TRBV11-2	TRBJ1-4	CASSPRTGGLEKLFF	TGTGCCAGCAGCCCAAGGACAGGGGGTTTAGAAAAACTGTTTTTT
NA	TRBV28	TRBJ1-1	CASSLCTAGLCTEAFF	TGTGCCAGCAGTTTATGCACGGCAGGGTTGTGCACTGAAGCTTTCTTT
TRBD1	TRBV6-5	TRBJ1-4	CAAMTGDEKLFF	TGTGCCGCTATGACAGGGGACGAAAAACTGTTTTTT
TRBD1	TRBV6-6	TRBJ1-6	CASSRSRDRDSPLHF	TGTGCCAGCAGTCGATCCCGGGACAGAGATTCACCCCTCCACTTT
NA	TRBV19	TRBJ2-4	CASSPGSSPRDKNIQYF	TGTGCCAGTAGTCCAGGGTCTTCACCGAGAGACAAAAACATTCAGTACTTC
TRBD1	TRBV24-1	TRBJ2-1	CATSDSRTGQNNEQFF	TGTGCCACCAGTGATTCCCGGACAGGGCAGAACAATGAGCAGTTCTTC
NA	TRBV29-1	TRBJ1-2	CSARKGGSANYGYTF	TGCAGCGCCCGAAAAGGCGGCAGCGCTAACTATGGCTACACCTTC
TRBD1	TRBV28	TRBJ2-5	CASSSGQSEETQYF	TGTGCCAGCAGCTCGGGACAGTCCGAGGAGACCCAGTACTTC
NA	TRBV5-4	TRBJ2-7	CASSSTGLREQYF	TGTGCCAGCAGCTCAACAGGGTTGCGCGAGCAGTACTTC
NA	TRBV2	TRBJ1-6	CASSEFGRGGSPLHF	TGTGCCAGCAGTGAATTTGGCAGGGGTGGTTCACCCCTCCACTTT
TRBD1	TRBV5-1	TRBJ2-5	CASSFRTGAETQYF	TGCGCCAGCAGCTTTCGGACAGGGGCCGAGACCCAGTACTTC